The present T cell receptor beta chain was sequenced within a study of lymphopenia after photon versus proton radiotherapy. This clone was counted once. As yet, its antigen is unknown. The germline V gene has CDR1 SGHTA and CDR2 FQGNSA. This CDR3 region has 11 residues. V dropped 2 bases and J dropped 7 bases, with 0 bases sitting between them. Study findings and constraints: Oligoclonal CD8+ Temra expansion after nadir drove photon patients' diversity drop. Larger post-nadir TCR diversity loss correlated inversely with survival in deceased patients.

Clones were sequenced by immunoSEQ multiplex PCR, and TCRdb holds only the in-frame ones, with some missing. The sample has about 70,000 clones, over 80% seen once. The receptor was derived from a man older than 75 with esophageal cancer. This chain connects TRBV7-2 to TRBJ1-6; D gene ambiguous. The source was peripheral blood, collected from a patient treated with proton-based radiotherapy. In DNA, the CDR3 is TGTGCCAGCAGCTTAAATTCACCCCTCCACTTT. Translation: CASSLNSPLHF.